This T cell receptor beta chain was recovered during a study of OX40 agonist ivuxolimab in advanced cancers. Profiled with immunoSEQ multiplex PCR; TCRdb holds only in-frame clones, not every one. Of about 93,000 clones in the sample, approximately 89% were seen once. Study-level points and caveats: Relative to CD4+, CD8+ T cells held more expanded clones on average.

This clone was seen only once. As yet, its antigen is unknown. V lost 2 bases and J 4 bases, leaving 12 bases between the germline ends. Looked up from germline, CDR1 is KGHSH and CDR2 is LQKENI. The CDR3 consists of 15 residues. The TCR was taken from an adult with an advanced solid tumor such as melanoma, head and neck, liver or kidney cancer. This specimen consisted of CD4+ or CD8+ T cells sorted from blood, obtained in a trial of the OX40 agonist ivuxolimab. The chain joins TRBV18 to TRBJ1-3; no clear D. Written as DNA, the CDR3 is TGTGCCAGCTCACCATCAGCGACGGAGGGAAACACCATATATTTT. Translated, it gives CASSPSATEGNTIYF.